This T cell receptor (beta chain) is drawn from a study of control samples from healthy donors and cancer patients. The CDR3 has 14 residues. Trimming shortened V by 4 bases and J by 5 bases, and 14 bases separated the two germline ends. CDR1 is MNHEY and CDR2 is SVGAGI in the germline V gene. Libraries were prepared by immunoSEQ multiplex PCR; TCRdb keeps only in-frame clonotypes and omits some of them. Of 150,000 or so clones in the sample, 85% to 95% were seen once. This chain uses TRBV6-5 with TRBJ2-5; D perhaps matches TRBD1 (5 bases). The TCR was taken from a man in his 60s with colorectal cancer. Sequencing input: PBMCs. The CDR3 nucleotides read TGTGCCAGCAGTTTAACTCAGGGCCGGGAGACCCAGTACTTC. This codes for CASSLTQGRETQYF.